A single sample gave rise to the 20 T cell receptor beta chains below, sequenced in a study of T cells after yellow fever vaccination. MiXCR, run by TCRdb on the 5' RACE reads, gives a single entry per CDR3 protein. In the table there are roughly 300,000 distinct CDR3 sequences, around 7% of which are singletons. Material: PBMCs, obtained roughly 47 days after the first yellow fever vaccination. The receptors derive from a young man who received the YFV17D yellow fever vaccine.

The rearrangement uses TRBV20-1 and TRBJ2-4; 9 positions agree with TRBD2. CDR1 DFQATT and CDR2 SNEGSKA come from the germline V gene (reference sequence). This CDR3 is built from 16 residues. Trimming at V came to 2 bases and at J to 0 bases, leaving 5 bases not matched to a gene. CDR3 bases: TGCAGTGCTAGACTAGCGGGGAGTTTAGCCAAAAACATTCAGTACTTC. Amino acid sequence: CSARLAGSLAKNIQYF.

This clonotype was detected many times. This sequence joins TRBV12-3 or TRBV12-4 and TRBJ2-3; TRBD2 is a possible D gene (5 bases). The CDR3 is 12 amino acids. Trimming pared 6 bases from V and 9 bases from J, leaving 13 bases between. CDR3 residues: CASSPGVGTQYF. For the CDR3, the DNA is TGTGCCAGCAGCCCCGGGGTAGGAACGCAGTATTTT.

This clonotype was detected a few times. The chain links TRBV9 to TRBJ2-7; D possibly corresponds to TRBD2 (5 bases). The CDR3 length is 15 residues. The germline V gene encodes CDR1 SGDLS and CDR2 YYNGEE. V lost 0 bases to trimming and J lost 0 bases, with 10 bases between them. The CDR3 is CASSVGGSLSYEQYF. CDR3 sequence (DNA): TGTGCCAGCAGCGTAGGAGGGAGCCTCTCCTACGAGCAGTACTTC.

This CDR3 reads CASSLGRQGTHEQYF. CDR3 DNA sequence: TGTGCCAGCAGTTTAGGTCGACAGGGCACCCACGAGCAGTACTTC. The V gene is TRBV27, the J gene TRBJ2-7; 7 bases map to TRBD1. This CDR3 contains 15 residues. The germline V gene encodes CDR1 MNHEY and CDR2 SMNVEV (reference sequence). Trimming removed 2 bases from V and 5 bases from J; junction bases left unmatched: 9.

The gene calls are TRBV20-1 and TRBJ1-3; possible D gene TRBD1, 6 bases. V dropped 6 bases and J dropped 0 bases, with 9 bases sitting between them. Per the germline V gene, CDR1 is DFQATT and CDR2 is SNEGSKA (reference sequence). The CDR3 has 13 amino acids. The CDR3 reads CSALDSSGNTIYF. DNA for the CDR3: TGCAGTGCCCTGGACAGCTCTGGAAACACCATATATTTT.

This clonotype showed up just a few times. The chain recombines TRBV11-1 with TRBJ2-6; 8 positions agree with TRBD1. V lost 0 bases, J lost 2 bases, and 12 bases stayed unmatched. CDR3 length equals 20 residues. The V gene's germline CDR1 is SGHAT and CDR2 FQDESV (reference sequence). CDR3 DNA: TGTGCCAGCAGCTTAGCGAGGACTCGGACAGGGAAAGCTGGGGCCAACGTCCTGACTTTC. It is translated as CASSLARTRTGKAGANVLTF.

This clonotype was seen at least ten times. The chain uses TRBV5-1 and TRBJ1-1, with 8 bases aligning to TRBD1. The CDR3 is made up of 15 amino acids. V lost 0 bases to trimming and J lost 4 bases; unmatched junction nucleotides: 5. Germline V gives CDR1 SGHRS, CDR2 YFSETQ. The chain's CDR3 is CASSLGTGSTTEAFF. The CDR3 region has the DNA TGCGCCAGCAGCTTGGGGACAGGGTCGACCACTGAAGCTTTCTTT.

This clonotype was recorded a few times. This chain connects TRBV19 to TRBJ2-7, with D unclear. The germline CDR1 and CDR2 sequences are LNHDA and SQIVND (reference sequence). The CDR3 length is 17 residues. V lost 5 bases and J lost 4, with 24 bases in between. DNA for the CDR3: TGTGCCAGTAGTCCACGCCGCGAGGTCTTACTGGGTTACGAGCAGTACGTC. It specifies CASSPRREVLLGYEQYV.

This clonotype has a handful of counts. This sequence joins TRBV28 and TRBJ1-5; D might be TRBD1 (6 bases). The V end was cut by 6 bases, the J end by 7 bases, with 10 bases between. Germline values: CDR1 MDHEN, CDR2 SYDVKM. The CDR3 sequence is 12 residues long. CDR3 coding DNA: TGTGCCAGCAGATTCACAGGGCAGCCCCAGCATTTT. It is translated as CASRFTGQPQHF.

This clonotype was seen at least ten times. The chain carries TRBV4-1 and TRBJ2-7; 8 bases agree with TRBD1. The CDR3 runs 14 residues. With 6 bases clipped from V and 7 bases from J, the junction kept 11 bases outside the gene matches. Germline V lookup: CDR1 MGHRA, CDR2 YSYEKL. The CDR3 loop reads CASSTGGVLMEQYF. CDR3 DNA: TGCGCCAGCAGTACAGGGGGAGTCTTGATGGAGCAGTACTTC.

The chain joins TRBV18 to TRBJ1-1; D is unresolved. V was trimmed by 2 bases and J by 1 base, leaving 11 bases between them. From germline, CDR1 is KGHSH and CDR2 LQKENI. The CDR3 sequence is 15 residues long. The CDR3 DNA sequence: TGTGCCAGCTCACCAAGGAACGTTTGGAACACTGAAGCTTTCTTT. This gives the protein CASSPRNVWNTEAFF.

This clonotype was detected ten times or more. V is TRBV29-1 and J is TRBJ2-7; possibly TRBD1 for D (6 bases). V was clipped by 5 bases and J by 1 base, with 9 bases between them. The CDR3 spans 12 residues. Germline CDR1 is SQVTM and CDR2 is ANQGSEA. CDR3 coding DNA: TGCAGCGTTATCGGACAGTCCTACGAGCAGTACGTC. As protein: CSVIGQSYEQYV.

In nucleotides, the CDR3 is TGTGCCAGCAGCTTAGTGTTCGCGGATACGCAGTATTTT. Residues: CASSLVFADTQYF. The chain recombines TRBV7-9 with TRBJ2-3; no reliable D call. Germline values: CDR1 SEHNR, CDR2 FQNEAQ (reference sequence). V gave up 1 base and J gave up 6 bases, with 8 bases separating them. The CDR3 is made up of 13 amino acids.

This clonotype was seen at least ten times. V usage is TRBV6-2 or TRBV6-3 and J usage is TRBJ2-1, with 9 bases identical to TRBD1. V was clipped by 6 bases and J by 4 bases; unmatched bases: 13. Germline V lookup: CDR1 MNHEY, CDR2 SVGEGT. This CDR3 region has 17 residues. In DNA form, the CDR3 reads TGTGCCAGCAGCCTACTCGGGTCAGGACAGGGGTACAATGAGCAGTTCTTC. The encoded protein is CASSLLGSGQGYNEQFF.

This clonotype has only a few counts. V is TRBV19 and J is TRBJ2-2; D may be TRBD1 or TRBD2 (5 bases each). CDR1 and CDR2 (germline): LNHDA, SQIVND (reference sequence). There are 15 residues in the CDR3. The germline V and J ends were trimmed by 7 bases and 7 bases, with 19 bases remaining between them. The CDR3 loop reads CASTSPGTVVGELFF. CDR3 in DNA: TGTGCCAGTACTTCACCCGGGACGGTAGTCGGGGAGCTGTTTTTT.

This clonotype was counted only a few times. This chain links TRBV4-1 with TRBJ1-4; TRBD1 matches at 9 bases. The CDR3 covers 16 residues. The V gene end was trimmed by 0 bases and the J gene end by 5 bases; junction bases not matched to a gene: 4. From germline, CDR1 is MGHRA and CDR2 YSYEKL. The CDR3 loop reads CASSQDPGTGNEKLFF. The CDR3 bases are TGCGCCAGCAGCCAAGATCCCGGGACAGGGAATGAAAAACTGTTTTTT.

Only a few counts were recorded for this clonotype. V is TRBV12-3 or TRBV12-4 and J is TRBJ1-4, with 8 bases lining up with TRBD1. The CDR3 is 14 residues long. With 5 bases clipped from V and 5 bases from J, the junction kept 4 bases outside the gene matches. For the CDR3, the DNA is TGTGCCAGCAGTGGACAGGGTTCCAATGAAAAACTGTTTTTT. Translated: CASSGQGSNEKLFF.

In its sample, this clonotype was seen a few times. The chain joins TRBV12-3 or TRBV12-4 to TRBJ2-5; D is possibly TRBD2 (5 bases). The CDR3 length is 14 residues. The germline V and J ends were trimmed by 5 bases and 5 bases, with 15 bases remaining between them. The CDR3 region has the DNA TGTGCCAGCAGTCCGGGAACTTGGGTGGAGACCCAGTACTTC. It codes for CASSPGTWVETQYF.

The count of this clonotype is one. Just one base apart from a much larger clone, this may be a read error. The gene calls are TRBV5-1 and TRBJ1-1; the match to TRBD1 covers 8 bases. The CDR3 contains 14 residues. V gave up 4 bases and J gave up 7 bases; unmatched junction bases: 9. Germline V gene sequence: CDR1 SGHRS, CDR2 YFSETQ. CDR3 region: CASSMGDRQIEAFF. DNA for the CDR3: TGCGCCAGCAGCATGGGGGACAGGCAGATTGAAGCTTTCTTT.

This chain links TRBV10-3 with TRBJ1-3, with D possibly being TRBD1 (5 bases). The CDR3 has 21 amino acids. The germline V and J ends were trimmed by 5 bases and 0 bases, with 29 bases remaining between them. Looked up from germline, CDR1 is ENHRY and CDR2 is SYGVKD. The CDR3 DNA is TGTGCCATCAGTACCATTATTATGGCCCTATTGGGACCAAGCTCTGGAAACACCATATATTTT. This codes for CAISTIIMALLGPSSGNTIYF.